The entry that follows covers one TCR beta chain sequence. In its sample, this clone was seen once. There is no known antigen for this receptor. No much larger clone is present one base from it, and per-base qualities are unavailable. Using the deep immunoSEQ assay, TCR CDR3 regions were amplified from genomic DNA by multiplex PCR. Extracted genomic DNA from each cell subset was distributed evenly across all wells of several immunoSEQ 96-well plates, and each plate was treated as a replicate. For sorted subsets, around 200 ng genomic DNA, equal to 30,000 to 35,000 T cell genomes, was loaded into each replicate PCR. The purified libraries were quantified using a Qubit 3.0 fluorometer, sized with a Bioanalyzer 2100, and then quantified again using the KAPA Library Quantification kit. Each immunoSEQ 96-well plate was sequenced on its own single-read 150-cycle Illumina NextSeq 550 flow cell. Processing in the source paper ran as follows. Because the immunoSEQ output included only junctional sequences and no quality scores, the filtering could not be the same as the filtering used for full-length reads. Sequences were annotated with PyIR, a Python wrapper for IgBLAST v1.9, and V/J genes and CDR3 were assigned using IMGT germline references. Reads were filtered out if the reads had weak V/J assignments (E-value above 1e-6), no CDR3, stop codons, out-of-frame junctions, or ambiguous translated residues. V3J clonotypes were defined by identical inferred V gene, J gene, and CDR3 amino acid sequence. Percentage overlap between repertoires was calculated by dividing the number of shared unique clonotypes by the size of the smaller repertoire. Richness of each repertoire was evaluated using RTK rarefaction, the Chao1 estimator, and Recon v2.1 estimates of unobserved clonotypes. OLGA was used to compute generation probabilities for all TCRbeta clonotypes that the gDNA method yielded from a few donors. TCRdb carries this immuneACCESS record with in-frame sequences only. Its versions omit some clonotypes, under half of them owing to an unresolved V gene in the studies checked, with the rest unexplained. V and J calls and clone size follow that table, whereas D and trimming were derived from the DNA. The sample profile shows some 1,400,000 clones; around 97% of them were found once. The leading ten clones occupy approximately 1.1% of the sample.

The data originate from a study of shared clonotypes between healthy human individuals (dated by TCRdb to about 2020). About the investigation overall: A couple of women and a few men aged 18 to 49 years were included in the cohort. Each donor's leukapheresis produced roughly between roughly 0.94 and 9.5 billion PBMCs. To increase sequencing depth and limit assay-specific biases, TCR repertoire library preparation and sequencing were carried out by different laboratories using diverse techniques. For each donor, three plates each were used for CD4 naive and CD4 memory, two plates were used for CD8 naive, and one plate was used for CD8 memory. The study deeply sequenced blood TCR repertoires of about 5 healthy adults to estimate repertoire size and the extent of clonotype sharing between individuals. Results and caveats for the whole study, not just this receptor: Incomplete sequencing was indicated by rarefaction of sorted-subset datasets, despite the large sequencing depth. Across a handful of donors, roughly 5.4% of naive CD4, around 3.3% of naive CD8, about 2.3% of memory CD4, and about 0.44% of memory CD8 clonotypes were shared. Sampling was restricted to blood, and TCR repertoires in tissues likely differ from the TCR repertoires found in blood. The small number of donors limited the genetic and exposure-history diversity represented. Higher generation probabilities were observed for clonotypes shared by all four sorted-subset donors than for non-shared clonotypes. Larger estimated clonotype richness was generally found for naive subsets than for memory subsets. Pairwise subsampling led to the expectation that sequencing depth would affect the degree of clonotype sharing among donors.

Taken from cysteine to phenylalanine, the CDR3 has 12 residues. The read is trimmed to its CDR3 DNA, 36 bases read in frame from base 1. V drops 7 bases and J drops 8 bases, leaving 14 bases in between. The CDR1 and CDR2 encoded by the germline V gene are SQVTM and ANQGSEA. The donors were healthy, HIV-negative adults with no recently reported acute infections or vaccinations. Only Caucasian adults living in Nashville, Tennessee, USA were represented among the donors. CD4+ T cells were enriched by magnetic negative selection; naive cells were then positively selected on CD45RA, and the negative fraction formed the memory subset. After blood collection by leukapheresis, PBMCs were isolated using Ficoll-Histopaque density gradient centrifugation and then cryopreserved in the vapor phase of liquid nitrogen. Purity and quantity of every magnetically sorted T cell population were checked by analytical flow cytometry. From each sorted fraction, genomic DNA was isolated and quantified by UV absorbance on a Nanodrop 2000c.

Sequences were obtained from naive CD4+ T cells sorted from blood. The cell subset or site label, as the study defines it: CD45RA+ positively selected. This clonotype was sampled from a young man in good health. The sequence links TRBV29-1 to TRBJ1-4; no D segment can be confidently identified. The CDR3 protein is CSGGGLGEKLFF. The base sequence is TGCAGCGGTGGAGGGTTGGGCGAAAAACTGTTTTTT.